The clone carrying this T cell receptor beta chain showed up many times. The CDR3 covers 13 residues. Trimming at V came to 7 bases and at J to 2 bases, leaving 3 bases not matched to a gene. The germline V gene encodes CDR1 SQVTM and CDR2 ANQGSEA. TCRdb re-derived calls from the 5' RACE reads in MiXCR, one entry per CDR3 protein. The table records around 450,000 distinct CDR3 sequences, 13% to 15% of them present only once. This entry belongs to a study of identical twins. This same sample was also taken into another study, of yellow fever vaccine responses in identical twins.

The receptor was isolated from a woman under 30 in good health. The sample comprised CD4+ T cells sorted from blood. The chain joins TRBV29-1 to TRBJ2-3; TRBD2 agrees at 10 bases. The CDR3: CSAGTSVTDTQYF. The CDR3 DNA sequence: TGCAGCGCCGGGACTAGCGTCACAGATACGCAGTATTTT.